These 8 T cell receptor beta chains came from one sample sequenced in a study of regulatory T cells in long-lasting Graves disease. Time point of the sample: newly diagnosed GD, antithyroid drugs for less than 3 months. There was RNA extracted from PBMCs, and the TCR library was made from it. Combining iRepertoire HTBI primers with Arm-PCR of CDR3 regions, the authors built TCR beta libraries. TCRdb passed the multiplex PCR reads through MiXCR, listing each CDR3 protein once. This table has 350,000 to 500,000 distinct CDR3 sequences, approximately 14% appearing once. These records were also assigned to another study, of T cells in Graves' hyperthyroidism and ophthalmopathy.

The starting material was peripheral blood mononuclear cells (PBMCs), obtained at new diagnosis, from a patient treated with antithyroid drugs. The source of these receptors is a woman aged 45-65 years with Graves disease.

The V and J genes are TRBV5-5 and TRBJ1-5; D perhaps matches TRBD1 (5 bases). Germline CDR1 is SGHKS and CDR2 is YYEKEE (reference sequence). The CDR3 totals 14 residues. Between the trimmed V and J ends, which lost 4 bases and 7 bases, there was a span of 15 bases. The CDR3 sequence: CASSEGRVEQPQHF. CDR3 DNA: TGTGCCAGCAGCGAGGGCAGGGTGGAACAGCCCCAGCATTTT.

Many counts were recorded for this clonotype. The genes are TRBV2 and TRBJ2-5, with D perhaps TRBD2 (6 bases). V was pared by 9 bases and J by 1 base, with 9 bases between. CDR1 is SNHLY, CDR2 FYNNEI, per germline. CDR3 size: 12 residues. The CDR3 loop reads CASRLVQETQYF. CDR3 nucleotide sequence: TGTGCCAGTAGACTAGTCCAAGAGACCCAGTACTTC.

This clonotype came up a few times. The V call is TRBV30, the J call TRBJ2-7; the D gene is possibly TRBD1 (5 bases). Germline loops: CDR1 GTSNPN, CDR2 SVGIG (reference sequence). CDR3 length: 17 residues. Trimming removed 3 bases from V and 3 bases from J, with 24 bases in between. CDR3 in amino acids: CAWRQPPFGAVHYEQYF. CDR3 DNA sequence: TGTGCCTGGAGACAACCCCCCTTTGGGGCCGTTCACTACGAGCAGTACTTC.

The J gene is TRBJ1-5, the V gene TRBV20-1; TRBD1 agrees at 9 bases. CDR3 size: 15 residues. Germline V gene data show CDR1 as DFQATT and CDR2 as SNEGSKA (reference sequence). Unmatched junction bases numbered 5, after V lost 3 bases and J lost 2 bases. The CDR3, as DNA: TGCAGTGCTAGTAGGACAGGGGAAGGCAATCAGCCCCAGCATTTT. This encodes CSASRTGEGNQPQHF.

V and J are TRBV27 and TRBJ2-7; either TRBD1 or TRBD2 may supply D (5 bases each). V was cut by 5 bases and J by 8 bases, with 19 bases left in between. From germline, CDR1 is MNHEY and CDR2 SMNVEV (reference sequence). The length of the CDR3 is 14 residues. The CDR3 sequence is CASSPTRDPSQQYF. The DNA of the CDR3 is TGTGCCAGCAGTCCTACACGGGACCCCTCCCAGCAGTACTTC.

The chain couples TRBV5-1 to TRBJ2-2; maybe TRBD1 (5 bases). This CDR3 contains 16 residues. CDR1 and CDR2 from the germline V gene are SGHRS and YFSETQ. V shed 3 bases and J shed 0 bases, with 12 bases lying between them. The CDR3 protein is CASSSLGPTNTGELFF. The CDR3 coding sequence is TGCGCCAGCAGCTCCTTGGGGCCTACGAACACCGGGGAGCTGTTTTTT. Filled out from reference TRBV5-1 and TRBJ2-2, the complete variable domain reads KAGVTQTPRYLIKTRGQQVTLSCSPISGHRSVSWYQQTPGQGLQFLFEYFSETQRNKGNFPGRFSGRQFSNSRSEMNVSTLELGDSALYLCASSSLGPTNTGELFFGEGSRLTVL.

The chain has TRBV5-1 and TRBJ2-6; D unresolved. Germline CDR1 and CDR2: SGHRS and YFSETQ. There are 17 residues in the CDR3. With 7 bases removed from V and 0 bases from J, the gap between germline ends came to 17 bases. CDR3 DNA sequence: TGCGCCAGCTCCCCATGGGATGATAGCTCTGGGGCCAACGTCCTGACTTTC. Protein: CASSPWDDSSGANVLTF.

The chain carries TRBV3-1 and TRBJ2-1; TRBD2 agrees at 10 bases. The length of the CDR3 is 15 residues. Germline V gene data show CDR1 as LGHDT and CDR2 as YNNKEL (reference sequence). Unmatched junction bases numbered 5, after V lost 6 bases and J lost 3 bases. Here the CDR3 reads CASRSSGRNYNEQFF. Here the CDR3 DNA reads TGTGCCAGCAGATCTAGCGGGAGAAACTACAATGAGCAGTTCTTC.